Below, one T cell receptor beta chain is given with its context. Antigen: not known. The sample originates from a study of T cell responses to AZD1222 COVID-19 vaccine. The study, taken as a whole, reports: Dominant CD4 TCR responses targeted spike regions 160-218 and 743-854. Epitopes outside B.1.351 and B.1.1.7 mutated regions reportedly drew nearly half of spike TCRs. With two AZD1222 doses given, Spike-specific TCR breadth and depth both rose.

Produced via immunoSEQ multiplex PCR; TCRdb's table is partial and in-frame only. The sample carries about 130,000 clones, around 90% recorded once. Trimming stripped 6 bases from V and 5 bases from J, with 18 bases between. This CDR3 contains 15 residues. The chain joins TRBV5-3 to TRBJ1-5; weak D call: TRBD1 (5 bases). Being an ORF, TRBV5-3 has a function that is uncertain. This clonotype was sampled from an adult in good health. The sample consisted of peripheral blood, taken on day 0 of AZD1222 vaccination. The DNA for the CDR3 is TGTGCCAGAAACGAATCCTGGGGCCCCCATCAGCCCCAGCATTTT. Translated, it gives CARNESWGPHQPQHF.